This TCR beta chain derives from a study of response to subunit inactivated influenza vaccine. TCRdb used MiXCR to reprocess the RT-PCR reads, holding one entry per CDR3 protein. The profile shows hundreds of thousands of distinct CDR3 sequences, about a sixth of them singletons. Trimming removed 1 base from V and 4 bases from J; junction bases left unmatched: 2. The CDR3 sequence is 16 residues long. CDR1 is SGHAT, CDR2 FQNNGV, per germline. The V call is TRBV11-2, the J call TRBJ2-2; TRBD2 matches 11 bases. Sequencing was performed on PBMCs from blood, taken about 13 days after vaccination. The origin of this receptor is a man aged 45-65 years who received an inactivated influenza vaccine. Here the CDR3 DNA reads TGTGCCAGCAGCTTAGCCCTAGCGGGGGGCACCGGGGAGCTGTTTTTT. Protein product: CASSLALAGGTGELFF. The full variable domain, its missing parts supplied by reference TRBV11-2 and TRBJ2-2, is EAGVAQSPRYKIIEKRQSVAFWCNPISGHATLYWYQQILGQGPKLLIQFQNNGVVDDSQLPKDRFSAERLKGVDSTLKIQPAKLEDSAVYLCASSLALAGGTGELFFGEGSRLTVL.